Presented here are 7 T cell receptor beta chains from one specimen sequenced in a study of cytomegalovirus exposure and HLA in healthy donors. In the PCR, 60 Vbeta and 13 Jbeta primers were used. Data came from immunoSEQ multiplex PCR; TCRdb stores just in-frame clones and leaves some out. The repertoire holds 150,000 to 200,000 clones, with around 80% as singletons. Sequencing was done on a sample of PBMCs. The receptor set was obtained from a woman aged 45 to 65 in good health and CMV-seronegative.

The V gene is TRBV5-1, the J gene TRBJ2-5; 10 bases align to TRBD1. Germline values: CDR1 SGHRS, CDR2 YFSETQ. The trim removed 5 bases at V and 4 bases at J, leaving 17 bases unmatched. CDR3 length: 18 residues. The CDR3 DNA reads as TGCGCCAGCAGACATGCGGCCTCTGCGGACAGGGGGGGAGAGACCCAGTACTTC. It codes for CASRHAASADRGGETQYF.

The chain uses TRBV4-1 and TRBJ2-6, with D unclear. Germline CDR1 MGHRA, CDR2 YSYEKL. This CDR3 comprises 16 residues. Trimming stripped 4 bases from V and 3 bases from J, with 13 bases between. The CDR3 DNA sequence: TGCGCCAGCAGCCCACCTCCGGGTAGTGGGGCCAACGTCCTGACTTTC. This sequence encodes CASSPPPGSGANVLTF.

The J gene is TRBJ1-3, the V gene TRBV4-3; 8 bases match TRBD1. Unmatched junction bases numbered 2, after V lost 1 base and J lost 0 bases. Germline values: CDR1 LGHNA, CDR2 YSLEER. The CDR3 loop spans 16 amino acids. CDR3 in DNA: TGCGCCAGCAGCCAAGGGACAGGGACCTCTGGAAACACCATATATTTT. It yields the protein CASSQGTGTSGNTIYF.

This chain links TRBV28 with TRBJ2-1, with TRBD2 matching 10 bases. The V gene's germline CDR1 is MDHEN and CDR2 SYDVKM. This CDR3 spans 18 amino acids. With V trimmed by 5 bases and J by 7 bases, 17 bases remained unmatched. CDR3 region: CASSPRGASGSLVNEQFF. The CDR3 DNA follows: TGTGCCAGCAGTCCCCGAGGGGCTAGCGGGAGTCTGGTGAATGAGCAGTTCTTC.

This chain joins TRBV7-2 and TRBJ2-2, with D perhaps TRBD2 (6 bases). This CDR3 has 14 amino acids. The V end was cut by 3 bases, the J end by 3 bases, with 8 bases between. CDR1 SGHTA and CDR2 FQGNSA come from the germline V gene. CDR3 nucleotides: TGTGCCAGCAGCTTCGGGGGTGACACCGGGGAGCTGTTTTTT. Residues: CASSFGGDTGELFF.

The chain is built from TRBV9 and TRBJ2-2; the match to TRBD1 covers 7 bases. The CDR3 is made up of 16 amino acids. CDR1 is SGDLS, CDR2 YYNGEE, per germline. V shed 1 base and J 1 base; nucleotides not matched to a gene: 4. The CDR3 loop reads CASSVRGQWNTGELFF. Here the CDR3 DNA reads TGTGCCAGCAGCGTACGGGGACAGTGGAACACCGGGGAGCTGTTTTTT.

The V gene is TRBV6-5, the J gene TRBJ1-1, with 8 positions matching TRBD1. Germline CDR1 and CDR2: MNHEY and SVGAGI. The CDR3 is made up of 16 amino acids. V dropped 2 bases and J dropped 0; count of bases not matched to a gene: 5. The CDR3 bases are TGTGCCAGCAGTTACACGCAGGGGGCGCTGAACACTGAAGCTTTCTTT. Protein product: CASSYTQGALNTEAFF.